A single sample gave rise to the 24 T cell receptor beta chains below, sequenced in a study of blood T cells in healthy people across ages. Then a second PCR, running roughly 7 to 11 cycles, was carried out with a sample-barcoded 5' primer and a J-beta primer mix. TCRdb re-derived calls from the 5' RACE reads in MiXCR, one entry per CDR3 protein. The sample contains over 1,500,000 distinct CDR3 sequences, about 39% of which appear only once. The specimen sequenced was blood. The receptors originated from a human donor in good health.

This clonotype was picked up one time. The rearrangement links TRBV2 to TRBJ2-1; D unresolved. The germline V gene encodes CDR1 SNHLY and CDR2 FYNNEI. Trimming took 3 bases from V and 7 from J, leaving 10 bases between them. This CDR3 region has 13 residues. The CDR3 region has the DNA TGTGCCAGCAGTGATAGGGTTTGGAATGAGCAGTTCTTC. Translated, it gives CASSDRVWNEQFF.

This clonotype turned up a few times. This chain connects TRBV25-1 to TRBJ2-1, with D possibly matching TRBD1 (5 bases). This CDR3 has 15 residues. Germline CDR1 and CDR2: MGHDK and SYGVNS. V lost 6 bases and J 3 bases, leaving 15 bases between the germline ends. Here the CDR3 reads CASSDSKEFYNEQFF. CDR3 nucleotides: TGTGCCAGCAGCGACAGCAAGGAGTTCTACAATGAGCAGTTCTTC.

This sequence joins TRBV4-3 and TRBJ2-1; D is uncertain. Germline V gene sequence: CDR1 LGHNA, CDR2 YSLEER. V lost 1 base and J lost 5, with 9 bases in between. The CDR3 sequence is 14 residues long. CDR3: CASSQGATNNEQFF. The CDR3 DNA is TGCGCCAGCAGCCAAGGGGCTACGAACAATGAGCAGTTCTTC.

Worth noting for this clonotype: The junction departs from germline at one end; a sequencing error may be responsible. This chain joins TRBV20-1 and TRBJ2-1, with D maybe TRBD2 (5 bases). CDR1 is DFQATT and CDR2 is SNEGSKA in the germline V gene (reference sequence). The CDR3 is made up of 17 amino acids. CDR3 amino acids: CSARDILNLGDHNEQVF. CDR3 DNA sequence: TGCAGTGCTAGAGATATCTTAAACCTGGGAGACCACAATGAGCAGGTCTTC.

This clonotype was seen only a few times. The rearrangement uses TRBV20-1 and TRBJ1-1, with D possibly matching TRBD1 (5 bases). Trimming removed 6 bases from V and 1 base from J, with 12 bases in between. Germline V gene data show CDR1 as DFQATT and CDR2 as SNEGSKA (reference sequence). The CDR3 covers 13 residues. The CDR3 spells CSAGRRGNTEAFF. CDR3 bases: TGCAGTGCGGGGAGAAGGGGGAACACTGAAGCTTTCTTT.

This chain joins TRBV20-1 and TRBJ2-1, with D unresolved. CDR1 DFQATT and CDR2 SNEGSKA come from the germline V gene (reference sequence). The CDR3 runs 12 residues. With 3 bases removed from V and 3 bases from J, the gap between germline ends came to 6 bases. CDR3 sequence (DNA): TGCAGTGCTAGGGCAGACTACAATGAGCAGTTCTTC. Its protein product is CSARADYNEQFF.

With respect to this clonotype: Compared with germline, one end of the junction differs, possibly owing to a read error. CDR3: CASSQDHKAGGIANYDYTF. The CDR3 bases are TGCGCCAGCAGCCAAGATCATAAGGCAGGGGGCATCGCTAACTATGACTACACCTTC. The chain couples TRBV4-3 to TRBJ1-2; 8 nucleotides align to TRBD1. CDR1 and CDR2 from the germline V gene are LGHNA and YSLEER. This CDR3 spans 19 amino acids.

This clonotype was seen ten or more times. The V gene is TRBV6-5, the J gene TRBJ2-3; D is unresolved. Germline CDR1 is MNHEY and CDR2 is SVGAGI. The V end lost 6 bases, the J end lost 8 bases, and 15 bases lay between the germline ends. The CDR3 runs to 13 residues. CDR3 in DNA: TGTGCCAGCAGCAAATTTAGTGTGGGTACGCAGTATTTT. This codes for CASSKFSVGTQYF.

This chain connects TRBV12-3 or TRBV12-4 to TRBJ1-1; TRBD1 is a possible D gene (6 bases). V was pared by 5 bases and J by 5 bases, with 18 bases between. This CDR3 contains 15 residues. The CDR3 is CASSLIQGRGTEAFF. The CDR3 DNA reads TGTGCCAGCAGTCTAATTCAGGGGAGGGGGACTGAAGCTTTCTTT.

This chain connects TRBV4-1 to TRBJ2-1; 8 nucleotides line up with TRBD2. CDR1 is MGHRA and CDR2 is YSYEKL in the germline V gene. The CDR3 covers 15 residues. Losses at the gene ends were 3 bases for V and 9 bases for J; bases not matched to a gene: 10. CDR3 sequence: CASSHITGLVPEQFF. The CDR3 DNA reads TGCGCCAGCAGCCATATAACGGGACTAGTGCCTGAGCAGTTCTTC.

As for this clonotype: A read error may produce the germline difference seen at one junction end. The rearrangement links TRBV6-6 to TRBJ2-3; TRBD2 matches 12 bases. The CDR3 has 16 amino acids. Per the germline V gene, CDR1 is MNHNY and CDR2 is SVGAGI (reference sequence). CDR3 sequence reads: CASSKTSGGMPDTQYF. The CDR3, as DNA: TGCGCCAGCAGTAAAACTAGCGGGGGGATGCCAGATACGCAGTATTTT.

This clonotype has a count of ten or more. This sequence joins TRBV29-1 and TRBJ2-4; D is uncertain. Trimming removed 4 bases at V and 0 bases at J, with 7 bases between. Germline V gene sequence: CDR1 SQVTM, CDR2 ANQGSEA. The CDR3 extends over 13 amino acids. The CDR3 DNA is TGCAGCGTTGCTGGGCTAGCCAAAAACATTCAGTACTTC. It codes for CSVAGLAKNIQYF.

The CDR3 DNA reads TGTGCCAGCAGCGCCATGGGAAATGAGCAGTTCTTC. Its protein is CASSAMGNEQFF. This rearrangement joins TRBV9 to TRBJ2-1; D is uncertain. V dropped 3 bases and J dropped 7 bases, with 8 bases sitting between them. In germline, CDR1 is SGDLS, CDR2 YYNGEE. This CDR3 contains 12 residues.

The chain uses TRBV5-1 and TRBJ1-1; D gene uncertain. Germline assignment: CDR1 SGHRS and CDR2 YFSETQ. Deletions cut 0 bases from V and 7 bases from J, with 16 bases between. The length of the CDR3 is 15 residues. The CDR3 region is CASSLDGQSDREAFF. CDR3 coding DNA: TGCGCCAGCAGCTTGGATGGGCAGTCCGACCGTGAAGCTTTCTTT. Looking up the rest from reference TRBV5-1 and TRBJ1-1 gives the full variable domain: KAGVTQTPRYLIKTRGQQVTLSCSPISGHRSVSWYQQTPGQGLQFLFEYFSETQRNKGNFPGRFSGRQFSNSRSEMNVSTLELGDSALYLCASSLDGQSDREAFFGQGTRLTVV.

The chain combines TRBV7-8 with TRBJ2-1, with D perhaps TRBD1 (5 bases). Germline V gene sequence: CDR1 SGHVS, CDR2 FQNEAQ. The CDR3 has 14 residues. V dropped 1 base and J dropped 8 bases, with 12 bases sitting between them. The CDR3 here is CASSLVGVLDEQFF. In DNA, the CDR3 is TGTGCCAGCAGCTTAGTAGGGGTGCTGGATGAGCAGTTCTTC.

This clonotype has just a few counts. The rearrangement joins TRBV29-1 to TRBJ2-7; TRBD1 matches 8 bases. The germline V gene has CDR1 SQVTM and CDR2 ANQGSEA. V was clipped by 4 bases and J by 2 bases; unmatched bases: 10. The CDR3 extends over 15 amino acids. The CDR3 protein is CSVGLGQGRAYEQYF. The CDR3 region has the DNA TGCAGCGTTGGCCTAGGACAGGGACGTGCCTACGAGCAGTACTTC.

The rearrangement links TRBV7-9 to TRBJ2-7; D is ambiguous. Between the trimmed V and J ends, which lost 4 bases and 3 bases, there was a span of 13 bases. The CDR3 totals 14 residues. The germline CDR1 and CDR2 sequences are SEHNR and FQNEAQ (reference sequence). The CDR3 DNA sequence: TGTGCCAGCAGCTCCATCGGGCAGCACTACGAGCAGTACTTC. This codes for CASSSIGQHYEQYF.

The chain joins TRBV29-1 to TRBJ2-5; D unresolved. V shed 3 bases and J shed 1 base, with 6 bases lying between them. The CDR3 totals 12 residues. In germline, CDR1 is SQVTM, CDR2 ANQGSEA. In nucleotides, the CDR3 is TGCAGCGTTGAGTCGGCCCAAGAGACCCAGTACTTC. It specifies CSVESAQETQYF.

A few counts support this clonotype. The genes are TRBV27 and TRBJ2-3; 12 bases align to TRBD2. The CDR3 has 15 amino acids. Trimming removed 5 bases from V and 5 bases from J; junction bases left unmatched: 5. Per the germline V gene, CDR1 is MNHEY and CDR2 is SMNVEV (reference sequence). CDR3 loop: CASSLAGGLGDTQYF. DNA of the CDR3: TGTGCCAGCAGTCTAGCGGGGGGGCTTGGAGATACGCAGTATTTT.

This clonotype was observed a single time. This may stem from a read error, because a much larger clone lies one nucleotide away. The chain couples TRBV10-3 to TRBJ2-5; 7 bases map to TRBD1. Germline V gene sequence: CDR1 ENHRY, CDR2 SYGVKD. The CDR3 is 15 amino acids. V was pared by 3 bases and J by 4 bases, with 8 bases of the junction left unmatched. CDR3 loop: CAISDEGGARETQYF. For the CDR3, the DNA is TGTGCCATCAGTGACGAAGGGGGCGCAAGAGAGACCCAGTACTTC.

As concerns this clonotype: This may be a read error, as it is one base from a much larger clone. CDR3 sequence: CASSPELYSHNSPLHF. In nucleotides, the CDR3 is TGTGCCAGCAGTCCAGAGCTGTACTCCCATAATTCACCCCTCCACTTT. The chain is built from TRBV6-5 and TRBJ1-6, with D hard to call. CDR3 length: 16 amino acids. Germline loops: CDR1 MNHEY, CDR2 SVGAGI.

The chain links TRBV9 to TRBJ2-3, with TRBD2 identical over 9 bases. The CDR3 length is 16 residues. The germline CDR1 and CDR2 sequences are SGDLS and YYNGEE. The V and J ends lost 0 bases and 6 bases, in that order; junction bases with no gene match: 8. CDR3 sequence reads: CASSVATSGLSDTQYF. CDR3 nucleotides: TGTGCCAGCAGCGTAGCCACTAGCGGGTTGTCGGATACGCAGTATTTT.

As to this clonotype: The junction departs from the called germline gene at one end, perhaps through a read error. The gene calls are TRBV25-1 and TRBJ2-3, with D possibly being TRBD1 or TRBD2 (6 bases each). Germline lookup yields CDR1 MGHDK and CDR2 SYGVNS. The CDR3 spans 14 residues. CDR3 residues: CAGGGGKSTDTRYF. The CDR3 DNA reads TGTGCCGGCGGAGGGGGGAAGTCCACAGATACGCGGTATTTT.

This clonotype turned up a few times. The genes are TRBV20-1 and TRBJ1-2; the D gene is possibly TRBD1 (5 bases). Per germline, CDR1 DFQATT and CDR2 SNEGSKA (reference sequence). The V and J ends lost 5 bases and 3 bases respectively, with 10 bases between them. The CDR3 runs to 12 residues. The chain's CDR3 is CSAVGHDYGYTF. CDR3 DNA: TGCAGTGCTGTAGGACACGACTATGGCTACACCTTC.